The clone carrying this T cell receptor (beta chain) was counted once. Its antigen is currently unknown. This table comes from immunoSEQ multiplex PCR, and its TCRdb copy is limited to in-frame clones, with some not included. The repertoire holds about 140,000 clones, with 70% to 90% as singletons. These data originate in a study of T cell responses to AZD1222 COVID-19 vaccine. V lost 1 base to trimming and J lost 4 bases, with 11 bases between them. Germline V gene data show CDR1 as SEHNR and CDR2 as FQNEAQ (reference sequence). This CDR3 spans 15 amino acids. The study's findings and limits: Sampling captured repertoires only after the peak T cell response. Unmutated variant regions reportedly attract nearly half of all spike-specific TCRs.

The rearrangement joins TRBV7-9 to TRBJ2-1; D possibly corresponds to TRBD1 (5 bases). The input for sequencing was peripheral blood, taken on day 0 of AZD1222 vaccination. The clonotype was recovered from an adult in good health. The CDR3, as DNA: TGTGCCAGCAGCTTAGTACCGGCAGGGTACAATGAGCAGTTCTTC. This gives the protein CASSLVPAGYNEQFF.